Listed here is a single TCR beta chain. Its specificity is unknown. The data are from a study of PD-1 blockade in classical Hodgkin lymphoma. Study summary: A 3 mg/kg intravenous dose of nivolumab was received by patients every 2 weeks.

TCRdb's copy holds only in-frame clones and misses some; the assay was immunoSEQ multiplex PCR. Of about 13,000 clones listed, around 80% are singletons. Unmatched junction bases numbered 4, after V lost 6 bases and J lost 1 base. The CDR3 extends over 14 amino acids. CDR1 and CDR2 from the germline V gene are MNHNS and SASEGT. Findings and limits, study-wide: Nivolumab initiation under 1 year post-ASCT meant exclusion. Reasons behind the repertoire differences stay unclear, perhaps disease activity or earlier therapy. Whereas CD4+ TCR diversity had risen significantly by C4D1, CD8+ TCR diversity had not.

Each and every patient relapsed after autologous stem cell transplantation, and patients got differing brentuximab vedotin exposure. The receptor's source is a human donor with classical Hodgkin lymphoma. The rearrangement uses TRBV6-1 and TRBJ2-7; 9 bases fit TRBD1. The sample in question was peripheral blood mononuclear cells (PBMCs), obtained at baseline. The CDR3 loop reads CASRTGTGSYEQYF. For the CDR3, the DNA is TGTGCCAGCAGGACCGGGACAGGGTCCTACGAGCAGTACTTC.